This T cell receptor beta chain was sequenced for a study of control samples from healthy donors and cancer patients. The germline gives CDR1 LGHDT, CDR2 YNNKEL (reference sequence). V dropped 2 bases and J dropped 5 bases, with 11 bases sitting between them. This CDR3 contains 14 residues. The table came from immunoSEQ multiplex PCR; TCRdb's copy has only in-frame clones and leaves some out. The data show about 97,000 clones, more than 85% seen once. Sequencing used blood. The sequence came from a man aged 30 to 45 in good health. The V and J genes are TRBV3-1 (or the pseudogene TRBV3-2) and TRBJ2-3; D perhaps matches TRBD1 (6 bases). The CDR3 spells CASSQRSDRDTQYF. The CDR3 bases are TGTGCCAGCAGCCAACGCTCGGACAGAGATACGCAGTATTTT.